The entry below gives a single T cell receptor beta chain sequence along with its context. This specimen comes from a study of blood T cell repertoires in COVID-19. Whole-study context: Researchers got acute and convalescent COVID-19 samples from the United States, Italy and Spain.

With 1 base clipped from V and 3 bases from J, the junction kept 4 bases outside the gene matches. The CDR3 extends over 14 amino acids. The germline CDR1 and CDR2 sequences are GTSNPN and SVGIG (reference sequence). Study members were between about 18 and 95 years old and lived in fewer than 30 US regions. Exposed participants encountered a COVID-19 case during the 2 weeks preceding study entry. Original processing methods: Counts of nucleated cells, estimated from reference gene primer amplification, were obtained. Only in-frame clones appear in the TCRdb table, and some are missing; sequencing was by immunoSEQ multiplex PCR. D and trimming come from the DNA, and the V and J calls and clone size come from that table. The sample has some 300,000 clones; about nine tenths are singletons.

This chain connects TRBV30 to TRBJ2-7; 9 nucleotides align to TRBD1. Material for sequencing was PBMCs or T cells enriched from blood (not recorded which). The TCR was taken from a woman aged 50 to 60 who had been exposed to COVID-19. Here the CDR3 reads CAWSATGGVYEQYF. The CDR3 nucleotides read TGTGCCTGGAGTGCGACAGGGGGTGTCTACGAGCAGTACTTC.